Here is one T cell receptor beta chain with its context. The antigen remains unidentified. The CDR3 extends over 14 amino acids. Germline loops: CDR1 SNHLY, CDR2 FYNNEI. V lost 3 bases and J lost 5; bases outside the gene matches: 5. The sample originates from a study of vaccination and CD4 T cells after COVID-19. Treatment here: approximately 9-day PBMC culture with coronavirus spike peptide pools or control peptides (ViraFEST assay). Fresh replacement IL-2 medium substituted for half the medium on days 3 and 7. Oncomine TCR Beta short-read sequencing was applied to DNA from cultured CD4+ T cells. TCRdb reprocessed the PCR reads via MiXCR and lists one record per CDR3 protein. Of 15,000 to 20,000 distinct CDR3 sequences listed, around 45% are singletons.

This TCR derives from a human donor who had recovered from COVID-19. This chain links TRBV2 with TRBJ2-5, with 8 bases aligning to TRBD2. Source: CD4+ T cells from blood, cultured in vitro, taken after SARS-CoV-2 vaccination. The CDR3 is CASSESSGWETQYF. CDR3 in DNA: TGTGCCAGCAGTGAGTCTAGCGGGTGGGAGACCCAGTACTTC.